This TCR beta chain was recorded in a study of blood T cell repertoires in COVID-19. This clone was found a few times. CDR1 is SGDLS and CDR2 is YYNGEE in the germline V gene. The CDR3 covers 15 residues. The V gene end was trimmed by 5 bases and the J gene end by 6 bases; junction bases not matched to a gene: 4. The table came from immunoSEQ multiplex PCR; TCRdb's copy has only in-frame clones and leaves some out. Seen here are 300,000 to 350,000 clones, around 90% observed once, and the top ten hold around 6.8%. Sample: peripheral blood. This chain uses TRBV9 with TRBJ1-6; TRBD1 agrees at 11 bases. This TCR came from a woman aged 25 to 45 with COVID-19, enrolled during active disease. CDR3 DNA sequence: TGTGCCAGCAGTACCGGGACAGGGGGTAATTCACCCCTCCACTTT. Translated: CASSTGTGGNSPLHF. Complete variable domain (other parts from reference TRBV9 and TRBJ1-6): DSGVTQTPKHLITATGQRVTLRCSPRSGDLSVYWYQQSLDQGLQFLIQYYNGEERAKGNILERFSAQQFPDLHSELNLSSLELGDSALYFCASSTGTGGNSPLHFGNGTRLTVT.